This TCR beta chain was documented in a study of T-cell reconstitution after alpha-beta-depleted transplantation in children. General study results and limits: Several patients had high TCRbeta diversity at day 60; it came from surviving recipient T cells and thymic progenitors. By one year post-transplant, T-cell counts and diversity largely arose from T cells that were newly produced.

During its preparation, the TCRbeta library received unique molecular identifiers. TCRdb re-called the PCR reads through MiXCR, storing one row per CDR3 protein. The sample has 17,000 or so distinct CDR3 sequences, around 12% seen once. This clonotype appeared many times. Antigen unknown. Trimming took off 2 bases at V and 5 bases at J, with 13 bases between the two ends. Germline lookup yields CDR1 SGHRS and CDR2 YFSETQ. This CDR3 comprises 14 residues. This specimen was PBMCs, mostly from graft donor cells, taken 180 days after TCRalphabeta/CD19-depleted stem cell transplant. The sequence was obtained from a boy under three years old who had a stem cell transplant for Wiskott-Aldrich syndrome, so the T cells may come from the graft donor. This rearrangement joins TRBV5-1 to TRBJ2-5; no clear D. The chain's CDR3 is CASSFLPESETQYF. Here the CDR3 DNA reads TGCGCCAGCAGCTTTTTGCCCGAGTCGGAGACCCAGTACTTC.